These 5 T cell receptor beta chains share one sample of origin, sequenced in a study of cytomegalovirus exposure and HLA in healthy donors (dated by TCRdb to the late 2010s). Library generation was performed with the immunoSEQ multiplex PCR assay. For the multiplex PCR, a mixture combining 60 forward primers for TCR Vbeta segments and 13 reverse primers for TCR Jbeta segments was used. The table comes from immuneACCESS by way of TCRdb, which keeps in-frame sequences with V and J called. Part of the clones is missing from these tables; in studies checked, under half for an unresolved V gene and the rest for unknown reasons. This sample holds over 150,000 clones; just under 75% were observed only once. 3% to 4% of the sample is taken by the ten largest. The sample was PBMCs. The source is a woman younger than 45 in good health and CMV-seropositive.

J is TRBJ2-3 and V is TRBV5-4, with no clear D. The CDR3 loop spans 15 amino acids. V was trimmed by 4 bases and J by 0 bases, leaving 12 bases between them. Per the germline V gene, CDR1 is SGHNT and CDR2 is YYREEE (reference sequence). The chain's CDR3 is CASSPDWVSTDTQYF. The CDR3 region has the DNA TGTGCCAGCAGCCCCGACTGGGTTAGCACAGATACGCAGTATTTT.

The CDR3 loop reads CASRGQVANYGYTF. In DNA, the CDR3 is TGTGCCAGCAGGGGACAGGTAGCTAACTATGGCTACACCTTC. The rearrangement links TRBV2 to TRBJ1-2; 8 positions match TRBD1. Trimming removed 6 bases from V and 0 bases from J; junction bases left unmatched: 3. Germline V gene sequence: CDR1 SNHLY, CDR2 FYNNEI. The CDR3 loop spans 14 amino acids.

The chain is built from TRBV5-1 and TRBJ1-2, with D possibly TRBD1 on 6 matching bases. V shed 4 bases and J shed 0 bases, with 13 bases lying between them. The CDR3 spans 15 residues. Germline V CDR1 and CDR2: SGHRS, YFSETQ. The CDR3 DNA reads as TGCGCCAGCAGCCAATCAGACAGGCCTAACTATGGCTACACCTTC. This gives the protein CASSQSDRPNYGYTF.

J is TRBJ1-1 and V is TRBV28; TRBD1 agrees at 11 bases. This CDR3 has 16 residues. J gave up 5 bases and V 3 bases, and 8 bases lay outside the gene matches. Germline CDR1 reads MDHEN; CDR2 reads SYDVKM. CDR3 sequence reads: CASSFKGTGGMTEAFF. CDR3 nucleotides: TGTGCCAGCAGTTTTAAGGGGACAGGGGGAATGACTGAAGCTTTCTTT.

This clone came up once. The chain couples TRBV19 to TRBJ2-1; 8 positions agree with TRBD1. Germline V CDR1 and CDR2: LNHDA, SQIVND (reference sequence). The trim removed 5 bases at V and 8 bases at J, leaving 8 bases unmatched. The CDR3 extends over 14 amino acids. This CDR3 is CASSPDRGYDEQFF. CDR3 DNA: TGTGCCAGTAGTCCCGACAGGGGATACGATGAGCAGTTCTTC.